What follows is one T cell receptor beta chain and its context. Its specificity is not known. The sample is drawn from a study of T cell repertoires in aging, cancer and after chemotherapy. At the level of the study: Repeat sampling of healthy donors over several months to years showed clear clonal overlap.

CDR3 size: 13 residues. Trimming took 0 bases from V and 6 from J, leaving 6 bases between them. Germline loops: CDR1 SGHDT, CDR2 YYEEEE. Study-wide points: In healthy donors, age-related TCR diversity loss mainly reflected lost richness.

Amplification of TCR beta used genomic DNA extracted from peripheral blood. TRB rearrangements spanning V, D and J were amplified using mixed TRB-A/B primers. A single record per CDR3 protein comes from TCRdb applying MiXCR to the multiplex PCR reads. This table has around 9,600 distinct CDR3 sequences, around two fifths appearing once. This receptor was obtained from a human donor in good health. V gene TRBV5-6 combines with J gene TRBJ2-2, with D hard to call. What was sequenced was blood. As DNA, the CDR3 is TGTGCCAGCAGCTTGGGGCCCGCCGGGGAGCTGTTTTTT. It is translated as CASSLGPAGELFF.